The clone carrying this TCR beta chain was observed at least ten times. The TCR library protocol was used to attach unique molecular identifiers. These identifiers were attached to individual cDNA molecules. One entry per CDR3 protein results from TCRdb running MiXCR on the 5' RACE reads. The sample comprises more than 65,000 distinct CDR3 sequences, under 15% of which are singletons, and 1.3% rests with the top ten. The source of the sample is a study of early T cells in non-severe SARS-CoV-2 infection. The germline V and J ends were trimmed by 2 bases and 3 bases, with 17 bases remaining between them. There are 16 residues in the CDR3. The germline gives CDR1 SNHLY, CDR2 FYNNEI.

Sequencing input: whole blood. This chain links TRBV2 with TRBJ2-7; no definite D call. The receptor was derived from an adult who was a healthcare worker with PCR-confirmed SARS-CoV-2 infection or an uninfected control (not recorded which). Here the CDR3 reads CASSERRMSSNYEQYF. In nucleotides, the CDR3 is TGTGCCAGCAGTGAAAGGCGGATGAGCAGCAACTACGAGCAGTACTTC. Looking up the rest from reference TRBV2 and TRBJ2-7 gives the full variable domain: EPEVTQTPSHQVTQMGQEVILRCVPISNHLYFYWYRQILGQKVEFLVSFYNNEISEKSEIFDDQFSVERPDGSNFTLKIRSTKLEDSAMYFCASSERRMSSNYEQYFGPGTRLTVT.